A selection of T cell receptor beta chains follows, all from one sample in a study of shared clonotypes between healthy human individuals. Measured with immunoSEQ multiplex PCR; TCRdb has only the in-frame clones, and not every one. The sample has roughly 1,500,000 clones; approximately 98% are singletons. Input material: naive CD4+ T cells sorted from blood. The receptors were sampled from a man younger than 40 in good health. The CDR3 runs from the conserved cysteine through the conserved F or W. The order of the fields is clone size, V gene, D gene, J gene, CDR3 protein, CDR3 DNA. The D gene is left open where the match is weak. Only part of the rows carry a size: once, few, many, or a class if the clone is expanded.

clone size: NA; V gene: TRBV5-1; D gene: NA; J gene: TRBJ1-1; CDR3 protein: CASSSGGNTNTEAFF; CDR3 DNA: TGCGCCAGCAGCTCGGGAGGGAATACGAACACTGAAGCTTTCTTT
clone size: NA; V gene: TRBV12-5; D gene: TRBD2; J gene: TRBJ2-7; CDR3 protein: CAPTPASRRLAGGEQYF; CDR3 DNA: TGTGCCCCTACCCCCGCTTCCCGCCGTCTAGCGGGAGGCGAGCAGTACTTC
clone size: NA; V gene: TRBV6-6; D gene: NA; J gene: TRBJ2-1; CDR3 protein: CASSNLGEQFF; CDR3 DNA: TGTGCCAGCAGTAACTTGGGTGAGCAGTTCTTC
clone size: NA; V gene: TRBV7-7; D gene: NA; J gene: TRBJ2-2; CDR3 protein: CASSSNTGELFF; CDR3 DNA: TGTGCCAGCAGCTCGAACACCGGGGAGCTGTTTTTT
clone size: NA; V gene: TRBV5-4; D gene: NA; J gene: TRBJ2-1; CDR3 protein: CASSPTHGSSYNEQFF; CDR3 DNA: TGTGCCAGCAGCCCAACCCACGGGAGCTCCTACAATGAGCAGTTCTTC
clone size: NA; V gene: TRBV28; D gene: TRBD1; J gene: TRBJ1-2; CDR3 protein: CASSLSSGQGGYGYTF; CDR3 DNA: TGTGCCAGCAGTTTATCGTCCGGACAGGGAGGATATGGCTACACCTTC
clone size: NA; V gene: TRBV4-1; D gene: TRBD2; J gene: TRBJ2-7; CDR3 protein: CASSQFSGGPSYEQYF; CDR3 DNA: TGCGCCAGCAGCCAATTTTCGGGAGGGCCTTCCTACGAGCAGTACTTC
clone size: NA; V gene: TRBV7-8; D gene: NA; J gene: TRBJ1-5; CDR3 protein: CASSLGTYGNQPQHF; CDR3 DNA: TGTGCCAGCAGCTTAGGAACGTACGGCAATCAGCCCCAGCATTTT
clone size: NA; V gene: TRBV27; D gene: NA; J gene: TRBJ2-2; CDR3 protein: CASSLYGFGELFF; CDR3 DNA: TGTGCCAGCAGTTTATACGGCTTCGGGGAGCTGTTTTTT
clone size: NA; V gene: TRBV9; D gene: NA; J gene: TRBJ2-7; CDR3 protein: CASSVESGFLYEQYF; CDR3 DNA: TGTGCCAGCAGCGTAGAGTCCGGGTTCCTCTACGAGCAGTACTTC
clone size: NA; V gene: TRBV19; D gene: NA; J gene: TRBJ1-1; CDR3 protein: CASSNTKTGTEAFF; CDR3 DNA: TGTGCCAGTAGCAACACAAAAACGGGCACTGAAGCTTTCTTT
clone size: NA; V gene: TRBV18; D gene: NA; J gene: TRBJ1-1; CDR3 protein: CASSTSETTEAFF; CDR3 DNA: TGTGCCAGCTCAACCTCTGAAACCACTGAAGCTTTCTTT
clone size: once; V gene: TRBV21-1; D gene: NA; J gene: TRBJ2-7; CDR3 protein: CASSRLAGGGSYEQYF; CDR3 DNA: TGTGCCAGCAGCAGGCTAGCGGGAGGGGGGTCCTACGAGCAGTACTTC
clone size: NA; V gene: TRBV5-6; D gene: NA; J gene: TRBJ2-5; CDR3 protein: CASSWGVETQYF; CDR3 DNA: TGTGCCAGCAGCTGGGGGGTAGAGACCCAGTACTTC
clone size: NA; V gene: TRBV7-2; D gene: TRBD2; J gene: TRBJ2-1; CDR3 protein: CASSLASGRYNEQFF; CDR3 DNA: TGTGCCAGCAGCTTAGCAAGCGGGAGATACAATGAGCAGTTCTTC
clone size: NA; V gene: TRBV18; D gene: TRBD2; J gene: TRBJ2-5; CDR3 protein: CASSRGLAGETQYF; CDR3 DNA: TGTGCCAGCTCACGGGGACTAGCGGGGGAGACCCAGTACTTC
clone size: NA; V gene: TRBV30; D gene: TRBD2; J gene: TRBJ2-3; CDR3 protein: CAWSATSGITDTQYF; CDR3 DNA: TGTGCCTGGAGTGCGACTAGCGGGATCACAGATACGCAGTATTTT
clone size: NA; V gene: TRBV5-1; D gene: TRBD2; J gene: TRBJ2-2; CDR3 protein: CASSFFGTSGTANTGELFF; CDR3 DNA: TGCGCCAGCAGCTTTTTCGGGACTAGCGGGACCGCGAACACCGGGGAGCTGTTTTTT
clone size: NA; V gene: TRBV7-2; D gene: NA; J gene: TRBJ1-2; CDR3 protein: CASSTLLGAEGYTF; CDR3 DNA: TGTGCCAGCAGCACCTTATTGGGAGCTGAGGGCTACACCTTC
clone size: once; V gene: TRBV27; D gene: NA; J gene: TRBJ1-2; CDR3 protein: CASSSPRGARSYTF; CDR3 DNA: TGTGCCAGCAGTTCCCCCAGGGGCGCGAGGAGCTACACCTTC
clone size: once; V gene: TRBV27; D gene: NA; J gene: TRBJ2-2; CDR3 protein: CASSKRAGSNTGELFF; CDR3 DNA: TGTGCCAGCAGTAAAAGGGCGGGATCGAACACCGGGGAGCTGTTTTTT
clone size: NA; V gene: TRBV25-1; D gene: NA; J gene: TRBJ2-1; CDR3 protein: CASSSGAGVYNEQFF; CDR3 DNA: TGTGCCAGCAGTTCTGGGGCAGGTGTCTACAATGAGCAGTTCTTC
clone size: NA; V gene: TRBV9; D gene: TRBD1; J gene: TRBJ1-3; CDR3 protein: CASSGPGGDRGEDTIYF; CDR3 DNA: TGTGCCAGCAGCGGACCGGGAGGGGACAGAGGAGAAGACACCATATATTTT
clone size: once; V gene: TRBV9; D gene: NA; J gene: TRBJ2-5; CDR3 protein: CASSVSIGGAIETQYF; CDR3 DNA: TGTGCCAGCAGCGTAAGTATAGGAGGAGCAATAGAGACCCAGTACTTC
clone size: NA; V gene: TRBV5-1; D gene: TRBD1; J gene: TRBJ2-7; CDR3 protein: CASTLGQGENYEQYF; CDR3 DNA: TGCGCCAGCACCCTCGGACAGGGAGAAAACTACGAGCAGTACTTC
clone size: NA; V gene: TRBV10-2; D gene: NA; J gene: TRBJ2-1; CDR3 protein: CASSSQGTIYNEQFF; CDR3 DNA: TGCGCCAGCAGTTCACAGGGAACCATCTACAATGAGCAGTTCTTC
clone size: NA; V gene: TRBV5-4; D gene: TRBD2; J gene: TRBJ2-7; CDR3 protein: CASSRGLVSSYEQYF; CDR3 DNA: TGTGCCAGCAGCCGGGGACTAGTCAGCTCCTACGAGCAGTACTTC
clone size: NA; V gene: TRBV11-3; D gene: TRBD2; J gene: TRBJ2-1; CDR3 protein: CASSAGVYNEQFF; CDR3 DNA: TGTGCCAGCAGCGCGGGGGTCTACAATGAGCAGTTCTTC
clone size: few; V gene: TRBV7-2; D gene: TRBD2; J gene: TRBJ2-5; CDR3 protein: CASSLTLAVETQYF; CDR3 DNA: TGTGCCAGCAGCTTAACCCTAGCGGTAGAGACCCAGTACTTC
clone size: NA; V gene: TRBV5-1; D gene: NA; J gene: TRBJ1-2; CDR3 protein: CASSLVGEGDGYTF; CDR3 DNA: TGCGCCAGCAGCTTGGTAGGGGAAGGGGATGGCTACACCTTC
clone size: NA; V gene: TRBV7-3; D gene: NA; J gene: TRBJ2-3; CDR3 protein: CASRPGGGADTQYF; CDR3 DNA: TGTGCCAGCAGACCTGGGGGCGGGGCAGATACGCAGTATTTT
clone size: NA; V gene: TRBV9; D gene: NA; J gene: TRBJ1-1; CDR3 protein: CASSSSAGGNTEAFF; CDR3 DNA: TGTGCCAGCAGCTCGAGCGCGGGGGGGAACACTGAAGCTTTCTTT
clone size: NA; V gene: TRBV2; D gene: NA; J gene: TRBJ2-7; CDR3 protein: CASSERPATPYEQYF; CDR3 DNA: TGTGCCAGCAGTGAACGTCCGGCTACCCCCTACGAGCAGTACTTC
clone size: NA; V gene: TRBV29-1; D gene: NA; J gene: TRBJ2-7; CDR3 protein: CSVVGGSYEQYF; CDR3 DNA: TGCAGCGTTGTGGGTGGCTCATACGAGCAGTACTTC
clone size: NA; V gene: TRBV28; D gene: NA; J gene: TRBJ2-5; CDR3 protein: CASSLASWEEETQYF; CDR3 DNA: TGTGCCAGCAGTTTAGCATCCTGGGAGGAAGAGACCCAGTACTTC
clone size: once; V gene: TRBV30; D gene: NA; J gene: TRBJ1-1; CDR3 protein: CAWSARGNTEAFF; CDR3 DNA: TGTGCCTGGAGTGCGAGGGGAAACACTGAAGCTTTCTTT
clone size: NA; V gene: TRBV5-4; D gene: TRBD2; J gene: TRBJ2-4; CDR3 protein: CASSKGTSGSSDIQYF; CDR3 DNA: TGTGCCAGCAGCAAAGGGACTAGCGGGAGCTCGGACATTCAGTACTTC
clone size: NA; V gene: TRBV18; D gene: TRBD1; J gene: TRBJ2-5; CDR3 protein: CASSPGQGMETQYF; CDR3 DNA: TGTGCCAGCTCACCAGGACAGGGTATGGAGACCCAGTACTTC
clone size: NA; V gene: TRBV5-1; D gene: NA; J gene: TRBJ2-5; CDR3 protein: CASRRDLRETQYF; CDR3 DNA: TGCGCCAGCAGAAGGGACCTGCGGGAGACCCAGTACTTC
clone size: NA; V gene: TRBV10-3; D gene: TRBD2; J gene: TRBJ2-1; CDR3 protein: CAIMFNSGGNNEQFF; CDR3 DNA: TGTGCCATCATGTTTAATAGCGGGGGGAACAATGAGCAGTTCTTC
clone size: NA; V gene: TRBV18; D gene: NA; J gene: TRBJ2-3; CDR3 protein: CASSPPGFSTDTQYF; CDR3 DNA: TGTGCCAGCTCACCACCGGGATTTAGCACAGATACGCAGTATTTT
clone size: NA; V gene: TRBV5-4; D gene: NA; J gene: TRBJ1-1; CDR3 protein: CASSLAGGEAFF; CDR3 DNA: TGTGCCAGCAGCCTGGCGGGAGGGGAAGCTTTCTTT
clone size: NA; V gene: TRBV19; D gene: TRBD1; J gene: TRBJ2-6; CDR3 protein: CARGGTATEASGANVLTF; CDR3 DNA: TGTGCCAGAGGTGGGACAGCCACCGAGGCCTCTGGGGCCAACGTCCTGACTTTC
clone size: NA; V gene: TRBV25-1; D gene: TRBD2; J gene: TRBJ2-5; CDR3 protein: CASSEAGGQETQYF; CDR3 DNA: TGTGCCAGCAGTGAAGCGGGAGGGCAAGAGACCCAGTACTTC
clone size: NA; V gene: TRBV29-1; D gene: NA; J gene: TRBJ2-3; CDR3 protein: CSVTGHGPTDTQYF; CDR3 DNA: TGCAGCGTTACAGGACACGGTCCTACAGATACGCAGTATTTT
clone size: NA; V gene: TRBV5-1; D gene: TRBD1; J gene: TRBJ2-1; CDR3 protein: CASSPQGESSYNEQFF; CDR3 DNA: TGCGCCAGCAGCCCTCAGGGGGAGAGCTCCTACAATGAGCAGTTCTTC
clone size: once; V gene: TRBV2; D gene: NA; J gene: TRBJ2-7; CDR3 protein: CASSEGRLSYEQYF; CDR3 DNA: TGTGCCAGCAGTGAGGGCAGGTTATCCTACGAGCAGTACTTC
clone size: NA; V gene: TRBV9; D gene: NA; J gene: TRBJ2-1; CDR3 protein: CASSPRSEGEQFF; CDR3 DNA: TGTGCCAGCAGCCCCCGGTCGGAGGGTGAGCAGTTCTTC
clone size: NA; V gene: TRBV28; D gene: NA; J gene: TRBJ1-1; CDR3 protein: CASSFGRGTTEAFF; CDR3 DNA: TGTGCCAGCAGTTTTGGTAGGGGGACAACTGAAGCTTTCTTT
clone size: NA; V gene: TRBV5-1; D gene: TRBD1; J gene: TRBJ1-3; CDR3 protein: CASSLAGTEAGNTIYF; CDR3 DNA: TGCGCCAGCAGCTTGGCCGGGACAGAGGCTGGAAACACCATATATTTT
clone size: NA; V gene: TRBV19; D gene: NA; J gene: TRBJ2-7; CDR3 protein: CATGTLKLETYEQYF; CDR3 DNA: TGTGCCACCGGGACACTCAAACTTGAAACCTACGAGCAGTACTTC
clone size: NA; V gene: TRBV10-2; D gene: NA; J gene: TRBJ2-7; CDR3 protein: CASSEAPTYYEQYF; CDR3 DNA: TGCGCCAGCAGTGAGGCCCCGACCTACTACGAGCAGTACTTC
clone size: NA; V gene: TRBV15; D gene: NA; J gene: TRBJ2-7; CDR3 protein: CATSRASAGIYEQYF; CDR3 DNA: TGTGCCACCAGCAGAGCTTCGGCGGGGATCTACGAGCAGTACTTC
clone size: once; V gene: TRBV20-1; D gene: TRBD1; J gene: TRBJ1-1; CDR3 protein: CSAEDRAEAFF; CDR3 DNA: TGCAGTGCTGAGGACAGGGCAGAAGCTTTCTTT